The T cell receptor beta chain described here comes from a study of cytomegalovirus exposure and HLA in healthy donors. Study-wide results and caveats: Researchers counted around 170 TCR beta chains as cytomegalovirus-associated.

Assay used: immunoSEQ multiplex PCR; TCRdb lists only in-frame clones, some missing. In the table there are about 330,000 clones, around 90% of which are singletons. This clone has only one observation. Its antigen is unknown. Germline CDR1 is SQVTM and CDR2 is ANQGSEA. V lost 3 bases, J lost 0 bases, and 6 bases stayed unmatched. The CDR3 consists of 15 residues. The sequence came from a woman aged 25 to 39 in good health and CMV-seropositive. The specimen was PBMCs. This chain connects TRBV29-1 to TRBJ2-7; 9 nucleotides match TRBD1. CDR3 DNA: TGCAGCGTTGAGGCTGGGACAGGGTACTCCTACGAGCAGTACTTC. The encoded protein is CSVEAGTGYSYEQYF.